This is a list of T cell receptor beta chains from one sample in a study of molecular identifiers for immune sequencing clone quantification. TCRdb re-derived calls from the PCR reads in MiXCR, one entry per CDR3 protein. This table has over 550,000 distinct CDR3 sequences, 25% appearing once. The sequenced material came from naive CD8+ T cells from blood, with Jurkat cell RNA spiked in. The source of these receptors is a human donor in good health. Some libraries in this study had Jurkat cell RNA spiked in. Each CDR3 is given with its conserved first and last residue. Fields, in order: J gene, clone size, V gene, D gene, CDR3 protein, CDR3 DNA. D genes are given only for firm matches. Part of the rows lack a size; the others show once, few, many or a class for expanded clones.

j_gene: TRBJ2-2
abundance: few
v_gene: TRBV7-6
d_gene: -
CDR3aa: CASSLCSSNTGELFF
CDR3nt: TGTGCCAGCAGCTTGTGTTCCTCGAACACCGGGGAGCTGTTTTTT

j_gene: TRBJ2-7
abundance: many
v_gene: TRBV7-2
d_gene: -
CDR3aa: CASSLVHGSYEQYF
CDR3nt: TGTGCCAGCAGCTTAGTGCACGGTTCCTACGAGCAGTACTTC

j_gene: TRBJ2-1
abundance: many
v_gene: TRBV14
d_gene: TRBD2
CDR3aa: CASSHKLAGPNSYNEQFF
CDR3nt: TGTGCCAGCAGCCATAAACTAGCGGGGCCTAACTCCTACAATGAGCAGTTCTTC

j_gene: TRBJ2-1
abundance: -
v_gene: TRBV20-1
d_gene: TRBD2
CDR3aa: CSAFLAGVNEQFF
CDR3nt: TGCAGTGCTTTCCTAGCGGGAGTCAATGAGCAGTTCTTC

j_gene: TRBJ2-7
abundance: -
v_gene: TRBV30
d_gene: -
CDR3aa: CAWTANTYEQYF
CDR3nt: TGTGCCTGGACGGCGAATACCTACGAGCAGTACTTC

j_gene: TRBJ2-3
abundance: many
v_gene: TRBV6-5
d_gene: -
CDR3aa: CASSYSAGADTQYF
CDR3nt: TGTGCCAGCAGTTACTCGGCAGGGGCAGATACGCAGTATTTT

j_gene: TRBJ1-1
abundance: many
v_gene: TRBV11-2
d_gene: -
CDR3aa: CASSSRQVEAFF
CDR3nt: TGTGCCAGCAGCTCTCGGCAGGTTGAAGCTTTCTTT

j_gene: TRBJ2-7
abundance: few
v_gene: TRBV27
d_gene: TRBD2
CDR3aa: CASRSGKGISYEQYF
CDR3nt: TGTGCCAGCAGAAGCGGGAAGGGGATCTCCTACGAGCAGTACTTC

j_gene: TRBJ2-1
abundance: -
v_gene: TRBV7-9
d_gene: TRBD2
CDR3aa: CASSPRAGGPPTIYNEQFF
CDR3nt: TGTGCCAGCAGCCCCCGAGCGGGAGGACCACCTACTATCTACAATGAGCAGTTCTTC

j_gene: TRBJ2-3
abundance: -
v_gene: TRBV7-3
d_gene: -
CDR3aa: CASSSPTDTPYF
CDR3nt: TGTGCCAGCAGCTCTCCTACAGATACGCCGTATTTT

j_gene: TRBJ2-7
abundance: few
v_gene: TRBV19
d_gene: -
CDR3aa: CAAGARFGSYEQYF
CDR3nt: TGTGCGGCCGGGGCTAGGTTCGGCTCCTACGAGCAGTACTTC

j_gene: TRBJ2-3
abundance: many
v_gene: TRBV7-9
d_gene: TRBD1
CDR3aa: CASTSGTGRTDTQYF
CDR3nt: TGTGCCAGCACCTCCGGGACAGGTCGCACAGATACGCAGTATTTT

j_gene: TRBJ2-7
abundance: few
v_gene: TRBV7-9
d_gene: -
CDR3aa: CASSGLGHLRYEQYF
CDR3nt: TGTGCCAGCAGCGGATTGGGACACCTTCGCTACGAGCAGTACTTC

j_gene: TRBJ2-7
abundance: few
v_gene: TRBV20-1
d_gene: TRBD1
CDR3aa: CSARPPTGADEQYF
CDR3nt: TGCAGTGCTAGGCCGCCGACAGGGGCGGACGAGCAGTACTTC

j_gene: TRBJ2-7
abundance: many
v_gene: TRBV20-1
d_gene: -
CDR3aa: CSARVIQSSKVHEQYF
CDR3nt: TGCAGTGCTAGAGTAATCCAGAGTAGCAAGGTTCACGAGCAGTACTTC

j_gene: TRBJ2-5
abundance: many
v_gene: TRBV24-1
d_gene: -
CDR3aa: CATSDLGETQYF
CDR3nt: TGTGCCACCAGTGATCTTGGAGAGACCCAGTACTTC

j_gene: TRBJ2-1
abundance: -
v_gene: TRBV11-2
d_gene: -
CDR3aa: CASSLEAPYNEQFF
CDR3nt: TGTGCCAGCAGCTTAGAAGCACCCTACAATGAGCAGTTCTTC

j_gene: TRBJ1-2
abundance: few
v_gene: TRBV19
d_gene: TRBD1
CDR3aa: CASSAQGQGTYGYTF
CDR3nt: TGTGCCAGTAGCGCCCAGGGACAGGGGACCTATGGCTACACCTTC

j_gene: TRBJ2-3
abundance: few
v_gene: TRBV6-2/TRBV6-3
d_gene: TRBD1
CDR3aa: CANTKRQGDFLDTQYF
CDR3nt: TGTGCCAACACCAAGAGACAGGGGGATTTTTTGGATACGCAGTATTTT

j_gene: TRBJ1-1
abundance: -
v_gene: TRBV6-2/TRBV6-3
d_gene: -
CDR3aa: CASSYEGIEAFF
CDR3nt: TGTGCCAGCAGTTACGAGGGAATTGAAGCTTTCTTT

j_gene: TRBJ2-2
abundance: many
v_gene: TRBV7-2
d_gene: -
CDR3aa: CASSPSLAGELFF
CDR3nt: TGTGCCAGCAGCCCTAGCCTGGCCGGGGAGCTGTTTTTT

j_gene: TRBJ2-7
abundance: many
v_gene: TRBV4-1
d_gene: -
CDR3aa: CASSQVDTAGYEQYF
CDR3nt: TGCGCCAGCAGCCAAGTCGATACGGCGGGGTACGAGCAGTACTTC

j_gene: TRBJ2-1
abundance: few
v_gene: TRBV9
d_gene: TRBD2
CDR3aa: CASSKPGGPRGNEQFF
CDR3nt: TGTGCCAGCAGCAAACCGGGAGGGCCGCGGGGAAATGAGCAGTTCTTC

j_gene: TRBJ2-5
abundance: many
v_gene: TRBV12-3/TRBV12-4
d_gene: TRBD2
CDR3aa: CASSLARSSGGAAETQYF
CDR3nt: TGTGCCAGCAGTTTAGCTCGGTCTAGCGGGGGGGCAGCCGAGACCCAGTACTTC

j_gene: TRBJ2-5
abundance: few
v_gene: TRBV7-3
d_gene: -
CDR3aa: CASSPGHRGEETQYF
CDR3nt: TGTGCCAGCAGCCCAGGGCATAGGGGGGAGGAGACCCAGTACTTC

j_gene: TRBJ2-3
abundance: many
v_gene: TRBV28
d_gene: TRBD2
CDR3aa: CASSIRGGGTDTQYF
CDR3nt: TGTGCCAGCAGCATCCGGGGGGGGGGCACAGATACGCAGTATTTT

j_gene: TRBJ2-1
abundance: once
v_gene: TRBV10-1
d_gene: -
CDR3aa: CASGQSNEQFF
CDR3nt: TGCGCCAGTGGGCAGTCCAATGAGCAGTTCTTC

j_gene: TRBJ2-1
abundance: -
v_gene: TRBV11-2
d_gene: TRBD2
CDR3aa: CASSLSTSGAYNEQFF
CDR3nt: TGTGCCAGCAGCCTATCGACTAGCGGAGCCTACAATGAGCAATTCTTC

j_gene: TRBJ2-7
abundance: few
v_gene: TRBV28
d_gene: TRBD2
CDR3aa: CASSQRSSGSLYEQYF
CDR3nt: TGTGCCAGCAGCCAACGGTCTAGCGGGAGTCTCTACGAGCAGTACTTC

j_gene: TRBJ1-1
abundance: many
v_gene: TRBV12-3/TRBV12-4
d_gene: TRBD1
CDR3aa: CASSQGGVEAFF
CDR3nt: TGTGCCAGCAGCCAGGGGGGGGTCGAAGCTTTCTTT

j_gene: TRBJ2-2
abundance: -
v_gene: TRBV19
d_gene: -
CDR3aa: CASSIASDLCELFF
CDR3nt: TGTGCCAGTAGTATAGCGTCTGACCTTTGTGAGCTGTTTTTT

j_gene: TRBJ2-3
abundance: -
v_gene: TRBV12-3/TRBV12-4
d_gene: -
CDR3aa: CASSQSTGTQYF
CDR3nt: TGTGCCAGCAGTCAAAGCACAGGTACGCAGTATTTT